This TCR beta chain was documented in a study of cytomegalovirus exposure and HLA in healthy donors. Study conclusions and caveats: A later analysis showed that HLA-associated TCR beta chains had undergone more clonal expansion than equally common others.

This clone was found a few times. Its cognate antigen is unknown. The PCR made use of 60 Vbeta and 13 Jbeta primers. Data came from immunoSEQ multiplex PCR; TCRdb stores just in-frame clones and leaves some out. Among some 170,000 clones listed, 72% were seen once. The CDR3 sequence is 15 residues long. The V end lost 0 bases, the J end lost 6 bases, and 13 bases lay between the germline ends. Germline assignment: CDR1 SGHRS and CDR2 YFSETQ. The sequence derives from a human donor in good health. The sample was PBMCs. The rearrangement joins TRBV5-1 to TRBJ2-1; the D gene is possibly TRBD1 (6 bases). CDR3 amino acids: CASSLGTPRGNEQFF. In nucleotides, the CDR3 is TGCGCCAGCAGCTTGGGGACCCCCAGGGGCAATGAGCAGTTCTTC.